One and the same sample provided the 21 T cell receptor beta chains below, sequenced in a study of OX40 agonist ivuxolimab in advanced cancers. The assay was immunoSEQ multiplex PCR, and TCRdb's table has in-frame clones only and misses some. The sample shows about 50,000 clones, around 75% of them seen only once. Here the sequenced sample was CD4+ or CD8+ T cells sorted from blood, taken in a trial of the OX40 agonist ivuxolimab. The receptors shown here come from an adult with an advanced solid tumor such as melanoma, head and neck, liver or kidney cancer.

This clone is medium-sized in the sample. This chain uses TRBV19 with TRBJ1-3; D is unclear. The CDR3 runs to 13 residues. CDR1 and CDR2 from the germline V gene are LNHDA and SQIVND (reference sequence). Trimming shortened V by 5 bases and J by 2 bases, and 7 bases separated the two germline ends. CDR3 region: CASSGVAGNTIYF. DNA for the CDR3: TGTGCCAGTAGTGGCGTTGCTGGAAACACCATATATTTT.

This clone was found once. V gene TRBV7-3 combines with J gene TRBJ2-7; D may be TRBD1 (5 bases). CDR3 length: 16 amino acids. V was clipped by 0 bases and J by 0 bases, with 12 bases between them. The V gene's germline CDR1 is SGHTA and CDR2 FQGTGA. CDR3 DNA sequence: TGTGCCAGCAGCTTAACGGGGCAGGGTAGCTCCTACGAGCAGTACTTC. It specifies CASSLTGQGSSYEQYF.

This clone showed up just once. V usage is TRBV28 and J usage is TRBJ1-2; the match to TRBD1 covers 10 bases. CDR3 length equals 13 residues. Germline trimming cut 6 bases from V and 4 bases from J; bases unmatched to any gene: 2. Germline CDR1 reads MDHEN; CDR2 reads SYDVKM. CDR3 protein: CASSRQGAYGYTF. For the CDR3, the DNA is TGTGCCAGCAGCCGACAGGGGGCCTATGGCTACACCTTC.

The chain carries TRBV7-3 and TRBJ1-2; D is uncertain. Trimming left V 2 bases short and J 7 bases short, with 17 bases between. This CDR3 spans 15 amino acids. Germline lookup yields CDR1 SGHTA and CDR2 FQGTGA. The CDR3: CASSLDSGSLSGYTF. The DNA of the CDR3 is TGTGCCAGCAGCTTAGATTCCGGGAGCTTAAGTGGCTACACCTTC. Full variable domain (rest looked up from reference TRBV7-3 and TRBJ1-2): GAGVSQTPSNKVTEKGKYVELRCDPISGHTALYWYRQSLGQGPEFLIYFQGTGAADDSGLPNDRFFAVRPEGSVSTLKIQRTERGDSAVYLCASSLDSGSLSGYTFGSGTRLTVV.

The CDR3 DNA sequence: TGTGCCTGGAGTGGCAGGGTAAGCTCCTACGAGCAGTACTTC. Encoded protein: CAWSGRVSSYEQYF. This rearrangement joins TRBV30 to TRBJ2-7; tentatively, D is TRBD1 (5 bases). The V end lost 1 base, the J end lost 0 bases, and 10 bases lay between the germline ends. The CDR3 has 14 amino acids. In germline, CDR1 is GTSNPN, CDR2 SVGIG (reference sequence).

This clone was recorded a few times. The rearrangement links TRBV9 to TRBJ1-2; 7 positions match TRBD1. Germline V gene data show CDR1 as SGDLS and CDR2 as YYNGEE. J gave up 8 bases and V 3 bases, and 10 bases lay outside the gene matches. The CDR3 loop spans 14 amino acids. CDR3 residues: CASSAHRGLYGYTF. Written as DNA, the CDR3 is TGTGCCAGCAGCGCACACAGGGGCCTATACGGCTACACCTTC.

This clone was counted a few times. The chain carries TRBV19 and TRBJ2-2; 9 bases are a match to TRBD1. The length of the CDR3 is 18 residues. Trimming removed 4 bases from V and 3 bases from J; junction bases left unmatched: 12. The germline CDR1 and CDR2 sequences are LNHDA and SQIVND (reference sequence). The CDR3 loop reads CASSKLGQGFSDTGELFF. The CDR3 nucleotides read TGTGCCAGTAGTAAGCTGGGACAGGGTTTTTCAGACACCGGGGAGCTGTTTTTT. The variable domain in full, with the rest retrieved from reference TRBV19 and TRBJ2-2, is DGGITQSPKYLFRKEGQNVTLSCEQNLNHDAMYWYRQDPGQGLRLIYYSQIVNDFQKGDIAEGYSVSREKKESFPLTVTSAQKNPTAFYLCASSKLGQGFSDTGELFFGEGSRLTVL.

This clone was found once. CDR3 in amino acids: CASSFRTGTYNEQFF. The CDR3 coding sequence is TGCGCCAGCAGCTTTCGGACAGGGACTTACAATGAGCAGTTCTTC. The rearrangement uses TRBV5-1 and TRBJ2-1, with 8 nucleotides matching TRBD1. The V segment lost 2 bases and the J segment 4 bases; nucleotides outside the gene matches: 5. There are 15 residues in the CDR3. Looked up from germline, CDR1 is SGHRS and CDR2 is YFSETQ.

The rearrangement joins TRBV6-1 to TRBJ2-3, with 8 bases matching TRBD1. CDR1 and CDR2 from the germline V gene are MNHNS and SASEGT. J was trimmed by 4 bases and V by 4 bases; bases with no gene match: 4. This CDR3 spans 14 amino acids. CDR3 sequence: CASSVGDRSDTQYF. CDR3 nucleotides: TGTGCCAGCAGTGTAGGGGACAGGTCAGATACGCAGTATTTT.

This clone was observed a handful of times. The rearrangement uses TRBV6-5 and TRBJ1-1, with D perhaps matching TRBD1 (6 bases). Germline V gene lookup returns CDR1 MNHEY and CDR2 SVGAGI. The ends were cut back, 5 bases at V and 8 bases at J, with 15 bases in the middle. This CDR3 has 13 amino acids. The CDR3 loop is CASSGNSGTEAFF. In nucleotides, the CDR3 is TGTGCCAGCAGTGGAAATTCAGGGACAGAAGCTTTCTTT.

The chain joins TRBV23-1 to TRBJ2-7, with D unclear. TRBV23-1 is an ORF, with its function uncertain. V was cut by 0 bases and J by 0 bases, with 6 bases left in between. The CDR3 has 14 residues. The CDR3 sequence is CASSQSLASYEQYF. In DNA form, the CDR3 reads TGCGCCAGCAGTCAATCTCTGGCCTCCTACGAGCAGTACTTC.

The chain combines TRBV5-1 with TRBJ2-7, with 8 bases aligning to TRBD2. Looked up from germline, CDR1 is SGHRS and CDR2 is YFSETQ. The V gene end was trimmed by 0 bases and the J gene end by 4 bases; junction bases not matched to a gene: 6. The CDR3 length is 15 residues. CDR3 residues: CASSLVAGLSYEQYF. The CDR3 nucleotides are TGCGCCAGCAGCTTGGTAGCGGGACTCTCTTACGAGCAGTACTTC.

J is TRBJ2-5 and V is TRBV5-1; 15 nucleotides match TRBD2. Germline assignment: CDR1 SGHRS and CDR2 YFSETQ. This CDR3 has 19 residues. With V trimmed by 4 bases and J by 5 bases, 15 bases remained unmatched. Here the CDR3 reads CASSTGLAGGLIEWETQYF. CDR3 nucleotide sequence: TGCGCCAGCAGCACGGGACTAGCGGGAGGTCTTATTGAGTGGGAGACCCAGTACTTC.

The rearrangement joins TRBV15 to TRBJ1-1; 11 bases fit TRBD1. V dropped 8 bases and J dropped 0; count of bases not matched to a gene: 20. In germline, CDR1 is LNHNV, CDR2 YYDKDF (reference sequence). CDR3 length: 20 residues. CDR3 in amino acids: CATFRTGGLGRVGMNTEAFF. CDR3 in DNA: TGTGCCACCTTCCGGACAGGGGGCCTAGGTCGTGTGGGGATGAACACTGAAGCTTTCTTT.

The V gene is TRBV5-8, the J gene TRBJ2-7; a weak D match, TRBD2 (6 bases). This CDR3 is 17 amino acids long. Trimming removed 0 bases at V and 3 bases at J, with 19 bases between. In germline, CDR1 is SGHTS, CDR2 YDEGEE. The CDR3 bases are TGTGCCAGCAGCTTGGAATTGGTAGGGAGGACCTACTACGAGCAGTACTTC. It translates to CASSLELVGRTYYEQYF. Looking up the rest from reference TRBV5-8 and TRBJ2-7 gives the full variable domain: EAGVTQSPTHLIKTRGQQATLRCSPISGHTSVYWYQQALGLGLQFLLWYDEGEERNRGNFPPRFSGRQFPNYSSELNVNALELEDSALYLCASSLELVGRTYYEQYFGPGTRLTVT.

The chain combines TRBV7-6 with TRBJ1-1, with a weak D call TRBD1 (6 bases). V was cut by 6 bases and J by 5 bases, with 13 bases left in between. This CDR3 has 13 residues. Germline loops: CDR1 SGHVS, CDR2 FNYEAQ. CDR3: CASSYTGRTEAFF. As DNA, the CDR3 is TGTGCCAGCAGTTATACAGGGAGAACTGAAGCTTTCTTT.

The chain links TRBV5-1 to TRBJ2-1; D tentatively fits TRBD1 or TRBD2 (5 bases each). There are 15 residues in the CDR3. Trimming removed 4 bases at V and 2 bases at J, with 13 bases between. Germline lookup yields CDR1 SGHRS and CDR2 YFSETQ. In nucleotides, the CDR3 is TGCGCCAGCAGCGGGGGATTAAGTGCCTACAATGAGCAGTTCTTC. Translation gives CASSGGLSAYNEQFF.

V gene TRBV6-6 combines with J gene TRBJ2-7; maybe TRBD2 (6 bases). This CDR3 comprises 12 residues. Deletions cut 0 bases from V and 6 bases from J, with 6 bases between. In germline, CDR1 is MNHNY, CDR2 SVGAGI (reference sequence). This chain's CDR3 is CASSYSEGEQYF. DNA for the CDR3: TGTGCCAGCAGTTACTCGGAGGGCGAGCAGTACTTC.

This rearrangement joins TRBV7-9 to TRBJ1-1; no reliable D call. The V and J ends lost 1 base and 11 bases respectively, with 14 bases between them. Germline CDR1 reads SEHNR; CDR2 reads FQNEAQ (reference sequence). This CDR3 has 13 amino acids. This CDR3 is CASSLGAGSNAFF. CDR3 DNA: TGTGCCAGCAGCTTAGGGGCCGGGAGTAACGCTTTCTTT.

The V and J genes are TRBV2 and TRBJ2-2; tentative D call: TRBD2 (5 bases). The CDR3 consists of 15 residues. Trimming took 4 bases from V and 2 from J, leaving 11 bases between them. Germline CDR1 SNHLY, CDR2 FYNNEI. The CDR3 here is CASSVQWTNTGELFF. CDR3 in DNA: TGTGCCAGCAGTGTTCAATGGACTAACACCGGGGAGCTGTTTTTT.

In DNA, the CDR3 is TGTGCCAGCAGCTTAGAGACGGGACTCTACGAGCAGTACTTC. Protein product: CASSLETGLYEQYF. The chain is built from TRBV11-3 and TRBJ2-5, with D possibly TRBD2 on 6 matching bases. Near its end, the DNA agrees better with TRBJ2-7, so the J call may be wrong. Germline loops: CDR1 SGHNT, CDR2 YENEEA. The CDR3 runs 14 residues.